These 19 T cell receptor beta chains originate from one sample sequenced in a study of blood T cell repertoires in COVID-19. Sequencing was performed with immunoSEQ multiplex PCR; in TCRdb, only in-frame clones are kept and a portion is missing. The sample shows hundreds of thousands of clones, 70% to 90% of them seen only once. Sequencing was carried out using peripheral blood. The receptors originated from a man older than 75 with acute or convalescent COVID-19.

This clone appeared many times. The genes are TRBV11-3 and TRBJ2-5; TRBD1 aligns across 7 bases. The CDR3 sequence is 15 residues long. Trimming took 5 bases from V and 2 from J; bases not matched to a gene: 8. Germline V gene lookup returns CDR1 SGHNT and CDR2 YENEEA. The CDR3 DNA reads TGTGCCAGCAGCATTTACTCGGACAGGCAAGAGACCCAGTACTTC. Translated, it gives CASSIYSDRQETQYF. The whole variable domain, filled in from reference TRBV11-3 and TRBJ2-5, reads EAGVVQSPRYKIIEKKQPVAFWCNPISGHNTLYWYLQNLGQGPELLIRYENEEAVDDSQLPKDRFSAERLKGVDSTLKIQPAELGDSAVYLCASSIYSDRQETQYFGPGTRLLVL.

V usage is TRBV9 and J usage is TRBJ1-1; 7 bases are a match to TRBD1. The CDR3 loop spans 15 amino acids. The germline V gene encodes CDR1 SGDLS and CDR2 YYNGEE. After removal of 2 bases from V and 0 bases from J, the junction contained 4 bases not matched to a gene. CDR3 coding DNA: TGTGCCAGCAGCGTGTGGACAGGTTTGAACACTGAAGCTTTCTTT. This encodes CASSVWTGLNTEAFF. The variable domain in full, completed from reference TRBV9 and TRBJ1-1, reads DSGVTQTPKHLITATGQRVTLRCSPRSGDLSVYWYQQSLDQGLQFLIQYYNGEERAKGNILERFSAQQFPDLHSELNLSSLELGDSALYFCASSVWTGLNTEAFFGQGTRLTVV.

V usage is TRBV11-2 and J usage is TRBJ1-4; 8 nucleotides agree with TRBD1. Unmatched junction bases numbered 6, after V lost 4 bases and J lost 8 bases. The CDR3 has 14 residues. The V gene's germline CDR1 is SGHAT and CDR2 FQNNGV. CDR3 residues: CASSSGQGGEKLFF. DNA of the CDR3: TGTGCCAGCAGCTCAGGACAGGGAGGCGAAAAACTGTTTTTT.

The gene calls are TRBV7-2 and TRBJ2-7; TRBD2 matches at 10 bases. This CDR3 is 15 amino acids long. Germline lookup yields CDR1 SGHTA and CDR2 FQGNSA. The V and J ends lost 4 bases and 2 bases, in that order; junction bases with no gene match: 5. CDR3 DNA sequence: TGTGCCAGCAGCTATCGGCTAGCGGGAGCCTACGAGCAGTACTTC. Its translation is CASSYRLAGAYEQYF.

The V call is TRBV4-1, the J call TRBJ1-5; 7 bases map to TRBD1. The CDR3 extends over 15 amino acids. Germline CDR1 is MGHRA and CDR2 is YSYEKL. J lost 6 bases, V lost 0 bases, and 5 bases had no gene match. As DNA, the CDR3 is TGCGCCAGCAGCCAAGATCGCAGGGGGACTCAGCCCCAGCATTTT. Its translation: CASSQDRRGTQPQHF.

The chain recombines TRBV12-3 or TRBV12-4 with TRBJ1-5; 7 nucleotides match TRBD1. Trimming removed 5 bases from V and 6 bases from J; junction bases left unmatched: 4. The CDR3 is made up of 13 amino acids. The CDR3 is CASSRTGGQPQHF. Written as DNA, the CDR3 is TGTGCCAGCAGTCGGACAGGTGGTCAGCCCCAGCATTTT.

The chain couples TRBV12-3 or TRBV12-4 to TRBJ2-5, with unresolved D. Trimming took 6 bases from V and 0 from J, leaving 2 bases between them. The CDR3 covers 11 residues. CDR3 sequence reads: CASSNQETQYF. The CDR3 nucleotides read TGTGCCAGCAGCAACCAAGAGACCCAGTACTTC.

V usage is TRBV18 and J usage is TRBJ2-7; 12 bases match TRBD1. Germline CDR1 KGHSH, CDR2 LQKENI. With 3 bases clipped from V and 4 bases from J, the junction kept 1 base outside the gene matches. This CDR3 is built from 14 residues. The CDR3 DNA follows: TGTGCCAGCTCACCGGGACAGGGGGCGTACGAGCAGTACTTC. This translates into CASSPGQGAYEQYF.

The chain links TRBV4-3 to TRBJ1-1, with 9 bases fitting TRBD1. With 5 bases clipped from V and 3 bases from J, the junction kept 10 bases outside the gene matches. The CDR3 has 16 amino acids. The germline CDR1 and CDR2 sequences are LGHNA and YSLEER. The CDR3 region is CASSKGQGILDTEAFF. For the CDR3, the DNA is TGCGCCAGCAGCAAAGGACAGGGGATATTGGACACTGAAGCTTTCTTT.

This clone has a handful of counts. This rearrangement joins TRBV27 to TRBJ2-3, with 7 nucleotides matching TRBD2. This CDR3 has 15 residues. With V trimmed by 2 bases and J by 5 bases, 7 bases remained unmatched. Germline V gene sequence: CDR1 MNHEY, CDR2 SMNVEV (reference sequence). The CDR3 DNA sequence: TGTGCCAGCAGTTTACTCCGGGACTATCGAGATACGCAGTATTTT. It is translated as CASSLLRDYRDTQYF.

The chain carries TRBV7-9 and TRBJ2-7; D is possibly TRBD1 (6 bases). The CDR3 has 15 amino acids. V shed 5 bases and J shed 5 bases, with 19 bases lying between them. Per the germline V gene, CDR1 is SEHNR and CDR2 is FQNEAQ (reference sequence). The CDR3 DNA is TGTGCCAGCAGCGGAGACGCAGGGGTCGTCCACGAGCAGTACTTC. This gives the protein CASSGDAGVVHEQYF.

CDR3 nucleotide sequence: TGTGCCAGCTCATACTCTGACTTGAGGGAGCAGTTCTTC. This codes for CASSYSDLREQFF. The chain has TRBV18 and TRBJ2-1; D is unclear. The CDR3 length is 13 residues. Germline lookup yields CDR1 KGHSH and CDR2 LQKENI. With 5 bases removed from V and 10 bases from J, the gap between germline ends came to 15 bases.

This clone was seen a single time. The gene calls are TRBV5-1 and TRBJ2-7, with D perhaps TRBD1 (6 bases). V gave up 1 base and J gave up 2 bases, with 10 bases separating them. CDR3 length: 14 amino acids. Germline CDR1 is SGHRS and CDR2 is YFSETQ. The CDR3 region is CASSLIKGAYEQYF. The CDR3 DNA is TGCGCCAGCAGCTTGATAAAGGGGGCCTACGAGCAGTACTTC.

The J gene is TRBJ1-2, the V gene TRBV7-9, with a possible D match to TRBD1 (6 bases). The ends were cut back, 2 bases at V and 6 bases at J, with 10 bases in the middle. CDR1 and CDR2 (germline): SEHNR, FQNEAQ (reference sequence). This CDR3 region has 13 residues. DNA for the CDR3: TGTGCCAGCAGCTTATCCCGGACAGATGGCTACACCTTC. Its translation is CASSLSRTDGYTF.

The chain combines TRBV4-3 with TRBJ2-3, with D perhaps matching TRBD1 (6 bases). The length of the CDR3 is 15 residues. Trimming took off 4 bases at V and 0 bases at J, with 11 bases between the two ends. CDR1 and CDR2 from the germline V gene are LGHNA and YSLEER. DNA for the CDR3: TGCGCCAGCAGCCGCGCTCAGGGGAGCACAGATACGCAGTATTTT. Its protein product is CASSRAQGSTDTQYF.

The chain joins TRBV30 to TRBJ1-2, with D tentatively TRBD1 (6 bases). The CDR3 has 13 amino acids. The V end lost 3 bases, the J end lost 4 bases, and 12 bases lay between the germline ends. Looked up from germline, CDR1 is GTSNPN and CDR2 is SVGIG (reference sequence). CDR3 sequence: CAWRRTVGYGYTF. Written as DNA, the CDR3 is TGTGCCTGGAGAAGGACAGTCGGCTATGGCTACACCTTC.

The chain is built from TRBV18 and TRBJ2-3; 8 positions agree with TRBD1. The germline CDR1 and CDR2 sequences are KGHSH and LQKENI. The V segment lost 8 bases and the J segment 2 bases; nucleotides outside the gene matches: 9. CDR3 length equals 15 residues. The CDR3 nucleotides read TGTGCCAGCCTTAATCGACAGGGGTCCACAGATACGCAGTATTTT. Amino acids: CASLNRQGSTDTQYF.

The CDR3 DNA follows: TGTGCCAGCAGTATCTCGGGGGCGGGGGTTTTGTCACCCCTCCACTTT. Amino acids: CASSISGAGVLSPLHF. This chain joins TRBV27 and TRBJ1-6, with a weak D call TRBD1 (6 bases). CDR1 is MNHEY, CDR2 SMNVEV, per germline (reference sequence). CDR3 length: 16 amino acids. Trimming took off 5 bases at V and 10 bases at J, with 21 bases between the two ends.

The V gene is TRBV5-1, the J gene TRBJ2-5; 7 nucleotides align to TRBD1. The CDR3 is made up of 13 amino acids. Germline loops: CDR1 SGHRS, CDR2 YFSETQ. V lost 8 bases, J lost 3 bases, and 7 bases stayed unmatched. CDR3 sequence (DNA): TGCGCCAGTAAGACAGGGTCGGAAGAGACCCAGTACTTC. Translation: CASKTGSEETQYF.